Detailed here is one T cell receptor beta chain. This sample was taken from a study of blood T cell repertoires in COVID-19. Study context: From T cells, B-cell-depleted T cells, or PBMCs came the material, which was cDNA or gDNA.

V gave up 6 bases and J gave up 8 bases, with 16 bases separating them. The germline V gene has CDR1 MNHEY and CDR2 SMNVEV (reference sequence). The CDR3 spans 14 residues. Repertoires were generated with immunoSEQ multiplex PCR, while TCRdb's copy carries only in-frame clones and drops some. The table includes 140,000 to 150,000 clones, approximately 86% detected once. The receptor's source is a man aged 65-85 years with acute or convalescent COVID-19. Sequenced input: peripheral blood. The V call is TRBV27, the J call TRBJ2-2, with D tentatively TRBD1 (6 bases). This CDR3 reads CASRGQSQFGELFF. CDR3 coding DNA: TGTGCCAGCAGAGGACAGTCACAATTTGGGGAGCTGTTTTTT.